Below, 8 T cell receptor beta chains from the same sample are listed, as sequenced in a study of T-cell reconstitution after alpha-beta-depleted transplantation in children. The library targeted TCRbeta and was prepared with unique molecular identifiers. TCRdb itself ran the PCR reads through MiXCR, one entry per CDR3 protein. The data hold 450,000 to 500,000 distinct CDR3 sequences, with approximately 13% observed a single time. The sequencing used PBMCs from the stem cell graft donor, collected from the stem cell graft. These receptors were collected from a human donor who donated a stem cell graft to a child with combined immunodeficiency.

Many counts were recorded for this clonotype. The chain has TRBV7-2 and TRBJ2-7, with D hard to call. CDR1 and CDR2 from the germline V gene are SGHTA and FQGNSA. The CDR3 consists of 15 residues. Trimming removed 1 base from V and 0 bases from J, with 10 bases in between. The CDR3 loop is CASSLVSTASYEQYF. The CDR3 region has the DNA TGTGCCAGCAGCTTAGTTTCCACAGCCTCCTACGAGCAGTACTTC.

This clonotype occurred a few times. The J gene is TRBJ2-1, the V gene TRBV2; 8 nucleotides agree with TRBD2. V was pared by 7 bases and J by 4 bases, with 15 bases of the junction left unmatched. This CDR3 spans 17 amino acids. Germline V lookup: CDR1 SNHLY, CDR2 FYNNEI. The CDR3 reads CASTRFQLADTYNEQFF. The CDR3 nucleotides are TGTGCCAGCACGCGGTTTCAACTAGCGGATACGTACAATGAGCAGTTCTTC.

This clonotype was detected only a few times. The chain has TRBV4-3 and TRBJ2-7, with 8 bases lining up with TRBD1. Looked up from germline, CDR1 is LGHNA and CDR2 is YSLEER. Trimming at V came to 3 bases and at J to 4 bases, leaving 8 bases not matched to a gene. The CDR3 consists of 15 residues. The CDR3 DNA sequence: TGCGCCAGCAGCCACTCCGGGCAGGGGGCGTACGAGCAGTACTTC. Amino acid sequence: CASSHSGQGAYEQYF.

This clonotype has more than one count but fewer than ten. V is TRBV4-3 and J is TRBJ1-2; D may be TRBD1 (5 bases). From germline, CDR1 is LGHNA and CDR2 YSLEER. The CDR3 extends over 15 amino acids. V lost 0 bases and J 4 bases, leaving 12 bases between the germline ends. Here the CDR3 reads CASSQEWQGFYGYTF. The CDR3 bases are TGCGCCAGCAGCCAAGAGTGGCAGGGTTTCTATGGCTACACCTTC.

This clonotype appeared many times. The chain couples TRBV12-3 or TRBV12-4 to TRBJ2-3; 12 nucleotides match TRBD1. J was trimmed by 5 bases and V by 4 bases; bases with no gene match: 4. This CDR3 comprises 15 residues. CDR3 coding DNA: TGTGCCAGCAGTTGGGACAGGGGGCGAGGAGATACGCAGTATTTT. The encoded protein is CASSWDRGRGDTQYF.

The J gene is TRBJ1-4, the V gene TRBV5-6, with TRBD1 identical over 8 bases. Trimming cost V 5 bases and J 10 bases; bases outside gene matches: 13. CDR1 and CDR2 from the germline V gene are SGHDT and YYEEEE. This CDR3 is 15 amino acids long. In nucleotides, the CDR3 is TGTGCCAGCAGATCGGCGGACAGGGCTTTCGGAAAACTGTTTTTT. Protein sequence: CASRSADRAFGKLFF. Complete variable domain (other parts from reference TRBV5-6 and TRBJ1-4): DAGVTQSPTHLIKTRGQQVTLRCSPKSGHDTVSWYQQALGQGPQFIFQYYEEEERQRGNFPDRFSGHQFPNYSSELNVNALLLGDSALYLCASRSADRAFGKLFFGSGTQLSVL.

This clonotype occurred many times. The CDR3 spells CASSSRLAGGTDTQYF. The CDR3 bases are TGTGCCAGCAGTTCTAGACTAGCGGGGGGCACAGATACGCAGTATTTT. V and J are TRBV7-2 and TRBJ2-3, with 12 bases lining up with TRBD2. The CDR3 is made up of 16 amino acids. Per the germline V gene, CDR1 is SGHTA and CDR2 is FQGNSA. Trimming at V came to 6 bases and at J to 1 base, leaving 5 bases not matched to a gene. Full variable domain (rest looked up from reference TRBV7-2 and TRBJ2-3): GAGVSQSPSNKVTEKGKDVELRCDPISGHTALYWYRQSLGQGLEFLIYFQGNSAPDKSGLPSDRFSAERTGGSVSTLTIQRTQQEDSAVYLCASSSRLAGGTDTQYFGPGTRLTVL.

The rearrangement joins TRBV28 to TRBJ2-7, with unresolved D. V lost 1 base and J lost 1, with 11 bases in between. CDR3 length: 15 amino acids. The V gene's germline CDR1 is MDHEN and CDR2 SYDVKM. CDR3 sequence reads: CASSLFWSQSYEQYF. DNA for the CDR3: TGTGCCAGCAGTTTATTCTGGAGTCAATCCTACGAGCAGTACTTC.